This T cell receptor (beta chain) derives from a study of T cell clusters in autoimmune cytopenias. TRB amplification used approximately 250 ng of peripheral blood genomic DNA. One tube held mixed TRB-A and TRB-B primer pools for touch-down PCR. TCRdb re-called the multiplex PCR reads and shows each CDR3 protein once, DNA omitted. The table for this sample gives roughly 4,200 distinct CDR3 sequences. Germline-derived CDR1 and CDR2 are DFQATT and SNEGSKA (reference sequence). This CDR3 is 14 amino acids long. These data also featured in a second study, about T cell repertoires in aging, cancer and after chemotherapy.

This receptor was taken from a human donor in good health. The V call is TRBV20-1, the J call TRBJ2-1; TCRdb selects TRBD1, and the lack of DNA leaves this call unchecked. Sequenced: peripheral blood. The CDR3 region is CSASGGPVGNEQFF.